This TCR beta chain comes out of a study of blood T cell repertoires in COVID-19. Across the study: Samples came from the United States, Italy and Spain, spanning acute and convalescent COVID-19. PBMCs, B-cell-depleted T cells, or T cells were the source of the cDNA or gDNA that made up the material.

Trimming left V 5 bases short and J 1 base short, with 10 bases between. Per germline, CDR1 SGHTA and CDR2 FQGNSA. The CDR3 totals 14 residues. Original processing notes: Reference gene primer amplification in the assay estimated nucleated cell counts. The repertoire was sequenced with immunoSEQ multiplex PCR; TCRdb's copy has only in-frame clones and lacks some. V, J and clone size are those of that table, while D and trimming were read from the DNA. The data hold 100,000 to 150,000 clones, with 84% observed a single time. The rearrangement joins TRBV7-2 to TRBJ2-3; D remains unclear. Sequencing input: peripheral blood. The TCR comes from a young woman who had recovered from COVID-19. The CDR3 nucleotides are TGTGCCAGCAGCCCCACTTTAGGCACAGATACGCAGTATTTT. Protein: CASSPTLGTDTQYF.